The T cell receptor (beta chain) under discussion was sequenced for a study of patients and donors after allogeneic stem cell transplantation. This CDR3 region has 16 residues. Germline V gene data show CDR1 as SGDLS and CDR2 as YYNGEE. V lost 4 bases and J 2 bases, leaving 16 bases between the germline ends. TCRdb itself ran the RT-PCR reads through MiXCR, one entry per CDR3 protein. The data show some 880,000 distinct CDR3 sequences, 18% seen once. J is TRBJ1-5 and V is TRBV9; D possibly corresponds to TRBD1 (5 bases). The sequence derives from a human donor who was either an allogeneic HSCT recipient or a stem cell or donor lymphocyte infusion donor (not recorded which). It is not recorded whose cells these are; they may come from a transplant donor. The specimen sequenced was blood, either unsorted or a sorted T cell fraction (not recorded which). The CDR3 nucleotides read TGTGCCAGCAGCCCGAGAAGGGGAGAAGGCAATCAGCCCCAGCATTTT. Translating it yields CASSPRRGEGNQPQHF.